Below, one T cell receptor beta chain is given with its context. Antigen unknown. This entry comes from a study of blood T cells in healthy people across ages. Study conclusions and caveats: TCR beta diversity per million T cells fell roughly linearly with age.

The V gene's germline CDR1 is MNHEY and CDR2 SVGEGT. Germline trimming cut 2 bases from V and 5 bases from J; bases unmatched to any gene: 10. The CDR3 extends over 16 amino acids. A second PCR, run for about 6 to 12 cycles, used a sample-barcoded 5' primer plus a J-beta primer mix. TCRdb itself ran the 5' RACE reads through MiXCR, one entry per CDR3 protein. The table shows hundreds of thousands of distinct CDR3 sequences, with 56% occurring only once. The chain has TRBV6-2 or TRBV6-3 and TRBJ2-3, with 7 bases that match TRBD2. Material for sequencing was blood. This receptor was identified in a middle-aged man in good health. The CDR3 region is CASSYATGLVVDTQYF. The CDR3 DNA reads as TGTGCCAGCAGTTACGCCACTGGACTAGTCGTAGATACGCAGTATTTT.